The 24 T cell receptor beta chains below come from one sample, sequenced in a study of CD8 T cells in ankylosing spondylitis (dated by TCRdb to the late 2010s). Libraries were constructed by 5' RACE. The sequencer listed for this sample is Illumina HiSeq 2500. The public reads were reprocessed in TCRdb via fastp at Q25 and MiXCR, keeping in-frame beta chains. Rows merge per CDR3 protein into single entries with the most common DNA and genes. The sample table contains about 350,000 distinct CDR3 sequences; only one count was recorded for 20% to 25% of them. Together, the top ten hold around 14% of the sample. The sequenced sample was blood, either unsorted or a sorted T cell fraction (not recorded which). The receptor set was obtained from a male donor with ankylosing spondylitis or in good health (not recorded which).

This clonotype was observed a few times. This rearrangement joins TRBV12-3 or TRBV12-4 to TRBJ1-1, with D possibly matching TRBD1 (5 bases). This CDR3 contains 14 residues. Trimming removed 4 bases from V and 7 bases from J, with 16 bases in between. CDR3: CASSSGPGLSEAFF. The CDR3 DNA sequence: TGTGCCAGCAGTTCAGGGCCGGGGCTCAGTGAAGCTTTCTTT.

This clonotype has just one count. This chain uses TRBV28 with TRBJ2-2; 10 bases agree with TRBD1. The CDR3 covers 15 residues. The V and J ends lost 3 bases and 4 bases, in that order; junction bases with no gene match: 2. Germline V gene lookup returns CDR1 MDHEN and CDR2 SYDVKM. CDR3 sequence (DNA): TGTGCCAGCAGTTTGGGACAGGGGATCACCGGGGAGCTGTTTTTT. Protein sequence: CASSLGQGITGELFF. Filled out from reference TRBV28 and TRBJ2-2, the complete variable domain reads DVKVTQSSRYLVKRTGEKVFLECVQDMDHENMFWYRQDPGLGLRLIYFSYDVKMKEKGDIPEGYSVSREKKERFSLILESASTNQTSMYLCASSLGQGITGELFFGEGSRLTVL.

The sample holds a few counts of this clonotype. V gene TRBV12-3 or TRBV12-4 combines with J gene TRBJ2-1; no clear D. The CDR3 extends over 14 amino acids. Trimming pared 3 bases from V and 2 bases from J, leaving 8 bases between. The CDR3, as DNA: TGTGCCAGCAGTTTCTCCAGCGCCTACAATGAGCAGTTCTTC. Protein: CASSFSSAYNEQFF.

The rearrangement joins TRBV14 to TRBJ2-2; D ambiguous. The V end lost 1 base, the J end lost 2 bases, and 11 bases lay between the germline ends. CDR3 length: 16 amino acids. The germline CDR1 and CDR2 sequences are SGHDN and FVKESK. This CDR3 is CASSQGVTKNTGELFF. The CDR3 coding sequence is TGTGCCAGCAGCCAAGGTGTGACCAAAAACACCGGGGAGCTGTTTTTT. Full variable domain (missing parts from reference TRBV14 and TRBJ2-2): EAGVTQFPSHSVIEKGQTVTLRCDPISGHDNLYWYRRVMGKEIKFLLHFVKESKQDESGMPNNRFLAERTGGTYSTLKVQPAELEDSGVYFCASSQGVTKNTGELFFGEGSRLTVL.

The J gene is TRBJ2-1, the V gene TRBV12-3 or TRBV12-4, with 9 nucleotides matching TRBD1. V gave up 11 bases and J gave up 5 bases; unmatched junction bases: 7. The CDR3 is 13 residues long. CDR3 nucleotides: TGTGCCGTCAGACAGGGGGACGACAATGAGCAGTTCTTC. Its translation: CAVRQGDDNEQFF.

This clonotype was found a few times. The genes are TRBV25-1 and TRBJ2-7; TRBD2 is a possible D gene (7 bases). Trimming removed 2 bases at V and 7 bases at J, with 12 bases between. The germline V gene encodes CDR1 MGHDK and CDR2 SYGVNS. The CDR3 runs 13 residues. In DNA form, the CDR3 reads TGTGCCAGCAGTGAAACGGGGGGCGGAGAGCAGTACTTC. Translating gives CASSETGGGEQYF.

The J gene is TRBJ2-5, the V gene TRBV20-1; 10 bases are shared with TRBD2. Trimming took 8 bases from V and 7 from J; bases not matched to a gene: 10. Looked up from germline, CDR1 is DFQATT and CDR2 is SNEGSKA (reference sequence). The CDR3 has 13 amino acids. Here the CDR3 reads CSRSGGDSGTQYF. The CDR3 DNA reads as TGCAGTCGGAGCGGGGGGGACTCTGGGACCCAGTACTTC.

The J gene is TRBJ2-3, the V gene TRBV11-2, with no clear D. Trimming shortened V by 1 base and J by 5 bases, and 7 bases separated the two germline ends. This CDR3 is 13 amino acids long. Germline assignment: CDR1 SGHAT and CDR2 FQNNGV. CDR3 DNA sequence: TGTGCCAGCAGCTTAGTAATAGGAGATACGCAGTATTTT. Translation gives CASSLVIGDTQYF.

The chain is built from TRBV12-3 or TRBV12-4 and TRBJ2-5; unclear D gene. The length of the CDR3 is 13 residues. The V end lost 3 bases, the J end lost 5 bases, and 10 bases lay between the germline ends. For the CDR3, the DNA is TGTGCCAGCAGTTTGGATGCCCGTGAGACCCAGTACTTC. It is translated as CASSLDARETQYF.

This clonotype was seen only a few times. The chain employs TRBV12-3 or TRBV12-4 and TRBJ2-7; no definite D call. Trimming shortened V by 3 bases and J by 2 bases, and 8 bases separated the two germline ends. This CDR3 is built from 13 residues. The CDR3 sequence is CASSLTSTYEQYF. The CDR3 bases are TGTGCCAGCAGTTTGACATCCACCTACGAGCAGTACTTC.

DNA for the CDR3: TGTGCCAGCAGCGTAGGAGGGGGTGACACCGGGGAGCTGTTTTTT. Protein: CASSVGGGDTGELFF. The chain combines TRBV9 with TRBJ2-2, with D possibly matching TRBD1 (6 bases). Trimming took off 0 bases at V and 3 bases at J, with 9 bases between the two ends. Germline CDR1 is SGDLS and CDR2 is YYNGEE. There are 15 residues in the CDR3.

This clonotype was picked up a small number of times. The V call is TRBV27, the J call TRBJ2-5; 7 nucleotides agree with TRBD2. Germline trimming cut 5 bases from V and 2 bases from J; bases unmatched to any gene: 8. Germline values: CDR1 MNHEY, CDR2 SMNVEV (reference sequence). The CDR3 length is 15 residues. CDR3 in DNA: TGTGCCAGCAGTACCCCGGGACTACCACAAGAGACCCAGTACTTC. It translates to CASSTPGLPQETQYF.

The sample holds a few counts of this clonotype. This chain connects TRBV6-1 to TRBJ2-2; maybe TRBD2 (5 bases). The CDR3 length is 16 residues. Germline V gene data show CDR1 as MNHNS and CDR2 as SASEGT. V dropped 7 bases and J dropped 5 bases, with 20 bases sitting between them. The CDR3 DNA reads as TGTGCCAGCAACGGTGGAGAGGGAAGAAGGACCGGGGAGCTGTTTTTT. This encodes CASNGGEGRRTGELFF.

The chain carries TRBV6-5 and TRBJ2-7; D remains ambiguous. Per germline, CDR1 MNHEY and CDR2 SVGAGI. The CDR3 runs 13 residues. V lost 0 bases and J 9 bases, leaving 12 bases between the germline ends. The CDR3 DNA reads TGTGCCAGCAGTTACTCATCCCTCGACGGGCAGTACTTC. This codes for CASSYSSLDGQYF.

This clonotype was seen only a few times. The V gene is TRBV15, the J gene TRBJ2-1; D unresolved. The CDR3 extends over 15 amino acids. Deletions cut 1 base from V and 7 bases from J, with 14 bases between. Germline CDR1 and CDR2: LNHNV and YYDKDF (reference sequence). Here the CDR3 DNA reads TGTGCCACCAGCAGAGGCACAGAGACCCGGAATGAGCAGTTCTTC. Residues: CATSRGTETRNEQFF. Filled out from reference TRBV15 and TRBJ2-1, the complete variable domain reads DAMVIQNPRYQVTQFGKPVTLSCSQTLNHNVMYWYQQKSSQAPKLLFHYYDKDFNNEADTPDNFQSRRPNTSFCFLDIRSPGLGDTAMYLCATSRGTETRNEQFFGPGTRLTVL.

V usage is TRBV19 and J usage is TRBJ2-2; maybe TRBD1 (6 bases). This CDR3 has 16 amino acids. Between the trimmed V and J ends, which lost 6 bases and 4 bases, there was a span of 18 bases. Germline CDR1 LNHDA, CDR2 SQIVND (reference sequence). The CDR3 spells CASSPIGQTITGELFF. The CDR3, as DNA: TGTGCCAGTAGCCCGATAGGACAGACTATCACCGGGGAGCTGTTTTTT. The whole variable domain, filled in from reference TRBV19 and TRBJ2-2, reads DGGITQSPKYLFRKEGQNVTLSCEQNLNHDAMYWYRQDPGQGLRLIYYSQIVNDFQKGDIAEGYSVSREKKESFPLTVTSAQKNPTAFYLCASSPIGQTITGELFFGEGSRLTVL.

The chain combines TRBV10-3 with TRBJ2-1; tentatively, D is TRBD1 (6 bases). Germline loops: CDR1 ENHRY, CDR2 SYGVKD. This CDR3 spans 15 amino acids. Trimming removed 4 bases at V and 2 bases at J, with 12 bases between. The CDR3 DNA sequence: TGTGCCATCAGTGCTGACAGGCGTCCCTACAATGAGCAGTTCTTC. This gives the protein CAISADRRPYNEQFF.

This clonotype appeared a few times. The CDR3 DNA is TGTGCCACCATACAGGGAAACTATGGCTACACCTTC. Encoded protein: CATIQGNYGYTF. The rearrangement joins TRBV2 to TRBJ1-2, with a tentative D call TRBD1 (6 bases). Trimming removed 10 bases at V and 2 bases at J, with 11 bases between. The CDR3 is 12 amino acids. CDR1 is SNHLY and CDR2 is FYNNEI in the germline V gene. The entire variable domain, with the rest obtained from reference TRBV2 and TRBJ1-2, is as follows: EPEVTQTPSHQVTQMGQEVILRCVPISNHLYFYWYRQILGQKVEFLVSFYNNEISEKSEIFDDQFSVERPDGSNFTLKIRSTKLEDSAMYFCATIQGNYGYTFGSGTRLTVV.

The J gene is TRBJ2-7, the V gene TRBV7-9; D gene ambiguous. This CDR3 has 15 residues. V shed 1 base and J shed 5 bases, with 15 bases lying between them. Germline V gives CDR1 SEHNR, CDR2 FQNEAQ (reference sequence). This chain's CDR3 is CASSLVASPWNEQYF. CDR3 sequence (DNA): TGTGCCAGCAGCTTAGTGGCCAGCCCGTGGAACGAGCAGTACTTC.

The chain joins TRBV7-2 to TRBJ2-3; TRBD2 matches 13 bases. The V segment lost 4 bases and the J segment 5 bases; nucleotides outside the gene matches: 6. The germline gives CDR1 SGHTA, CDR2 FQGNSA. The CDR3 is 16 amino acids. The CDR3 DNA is TGTGCCAGCAGCTCGAGGACTAGCGGGGGTGAAGATACGCAGTATTTT. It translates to CASSSRTSGGEDTQYF.

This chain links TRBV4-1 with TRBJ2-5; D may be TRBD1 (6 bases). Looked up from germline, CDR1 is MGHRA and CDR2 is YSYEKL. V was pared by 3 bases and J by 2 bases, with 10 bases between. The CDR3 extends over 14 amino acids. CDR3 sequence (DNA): TGCGCCAGCAGCCATCAGGGGCTTCAAGAGACCCAGTACTTC. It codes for CASSHQGLQETQYF.

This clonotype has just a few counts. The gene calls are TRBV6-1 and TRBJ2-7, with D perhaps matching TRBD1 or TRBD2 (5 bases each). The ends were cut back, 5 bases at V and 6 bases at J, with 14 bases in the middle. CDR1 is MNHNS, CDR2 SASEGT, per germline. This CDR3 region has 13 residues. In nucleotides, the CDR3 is TGTGCCAGCAGTACCGGGACGTTGGTCGAGCAGTACTTC. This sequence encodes CASSTGTLVEQYF.

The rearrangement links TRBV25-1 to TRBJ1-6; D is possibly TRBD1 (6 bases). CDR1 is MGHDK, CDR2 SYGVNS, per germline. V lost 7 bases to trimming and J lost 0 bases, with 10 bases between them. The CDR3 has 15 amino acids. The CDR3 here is CASNTGSSYNSPLHF. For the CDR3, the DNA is TGTGCCAGCAATACAGGGAGCTCCTATAATTCACCCCTCCACTTT.

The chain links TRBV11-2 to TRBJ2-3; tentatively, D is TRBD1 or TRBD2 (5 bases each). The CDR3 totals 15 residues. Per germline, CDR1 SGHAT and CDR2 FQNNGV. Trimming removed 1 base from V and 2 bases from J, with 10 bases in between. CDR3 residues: CASSLGDVTTDTQYF. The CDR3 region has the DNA TGTGCCAGCAGCTTAGGGGACGTAACCACAGATACGCAGTATTTT. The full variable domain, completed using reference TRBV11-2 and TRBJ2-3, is EAGVAQSPRYKIIEKRQSVAFWCNPISGHATLYWYQQILGQGPKLLIQFQNNGVVDDSQLPKDRFSAERLKGVDSTLKIQPAKLEDSAVYLCASSLGDVTTDTQYFGPGTRLTVL.